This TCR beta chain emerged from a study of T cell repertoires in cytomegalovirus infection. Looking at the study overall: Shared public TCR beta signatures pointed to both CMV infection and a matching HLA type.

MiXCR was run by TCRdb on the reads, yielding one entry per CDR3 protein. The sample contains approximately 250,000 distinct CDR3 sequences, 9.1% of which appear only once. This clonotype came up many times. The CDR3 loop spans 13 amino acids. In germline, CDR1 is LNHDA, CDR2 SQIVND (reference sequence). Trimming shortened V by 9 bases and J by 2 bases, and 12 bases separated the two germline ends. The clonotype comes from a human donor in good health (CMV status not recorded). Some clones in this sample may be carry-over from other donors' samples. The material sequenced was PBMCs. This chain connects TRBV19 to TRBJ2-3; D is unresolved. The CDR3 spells CASWDKATDTQYF. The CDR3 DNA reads TGTGCCAGCTGGGATAAAGCCACAGATACGCAGTATTTT.